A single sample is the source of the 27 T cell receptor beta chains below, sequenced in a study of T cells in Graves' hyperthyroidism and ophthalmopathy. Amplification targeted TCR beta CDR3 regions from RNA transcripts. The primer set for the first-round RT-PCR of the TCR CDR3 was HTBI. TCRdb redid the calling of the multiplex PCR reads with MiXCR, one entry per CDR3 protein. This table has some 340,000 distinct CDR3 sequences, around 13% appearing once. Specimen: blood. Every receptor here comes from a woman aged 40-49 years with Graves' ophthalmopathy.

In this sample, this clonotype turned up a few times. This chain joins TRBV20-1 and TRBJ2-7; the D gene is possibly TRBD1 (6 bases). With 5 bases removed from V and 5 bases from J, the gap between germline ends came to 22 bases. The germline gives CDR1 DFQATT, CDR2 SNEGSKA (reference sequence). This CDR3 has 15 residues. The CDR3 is CSASPGTPGTDEQYF. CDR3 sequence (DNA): TGCAGTGCTTCTCCCGGGACACCTGGGACGGACGAGCAGTACTTC.

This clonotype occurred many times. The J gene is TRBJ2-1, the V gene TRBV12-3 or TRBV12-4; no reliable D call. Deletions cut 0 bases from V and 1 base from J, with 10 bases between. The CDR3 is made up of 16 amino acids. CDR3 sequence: CASSLATVGSYNEQFF. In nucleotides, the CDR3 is TGTGCCAGCAGTTTAGCAACCGTAGGGTCCTACAATGAGCAGTTCTTC.

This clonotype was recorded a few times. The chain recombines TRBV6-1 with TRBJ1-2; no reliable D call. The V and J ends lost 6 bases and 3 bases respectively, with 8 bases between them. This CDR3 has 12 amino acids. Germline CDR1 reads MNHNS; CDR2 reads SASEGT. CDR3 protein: CASRSEDYGYTF. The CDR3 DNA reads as TGTGCCAGCAGGTCGGAGGACTATGGCTACACCTTC.

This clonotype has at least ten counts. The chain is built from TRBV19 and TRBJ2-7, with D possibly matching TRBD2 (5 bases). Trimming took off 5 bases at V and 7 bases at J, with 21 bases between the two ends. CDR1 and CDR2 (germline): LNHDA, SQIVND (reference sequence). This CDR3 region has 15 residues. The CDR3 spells CASSSAQGSPGEQYF. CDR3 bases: TGTGCCAGTAGTTCTGCCCAAGGGAGCCCTGGGGAGCAGTACTTC.

CDR3 in amino acids: CATSDSGTGSQYF. The CDR3 nucleotides read TGTGCCACCAGTGATTCCGGGACAGGGTCCCAGTATTTT. This chain connects TRBV24-1 to TRBJ2-3; 9 bases are shared with TRBD1. Germline-derived CDR1 and CDR2 are KGHDR and SFDVKD. The CDR3 runs to 13 residues. V gave up 2 bases and J gave up 12 bases; unmatched junction bases: 5.

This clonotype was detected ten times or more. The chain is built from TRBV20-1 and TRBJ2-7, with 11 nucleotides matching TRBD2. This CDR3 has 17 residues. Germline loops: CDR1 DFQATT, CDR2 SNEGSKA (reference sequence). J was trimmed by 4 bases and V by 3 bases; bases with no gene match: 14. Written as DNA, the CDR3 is TGCAGTGCTAGGGGGGCTAGCGGGGGGCGGCGAGCTTACGAGCAGTACTTC. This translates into CSARGASGGRRAYEQYF.

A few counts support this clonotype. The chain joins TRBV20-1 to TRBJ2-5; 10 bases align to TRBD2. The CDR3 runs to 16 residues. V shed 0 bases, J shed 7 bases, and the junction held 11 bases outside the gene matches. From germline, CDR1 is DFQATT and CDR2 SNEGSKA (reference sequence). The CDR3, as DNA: TGCAGTGCTAGAGATCCCCCTAGCGGGAGTTCGGGGACCCAGTACTTC. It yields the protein CSARDPPSGSSGTQYF.

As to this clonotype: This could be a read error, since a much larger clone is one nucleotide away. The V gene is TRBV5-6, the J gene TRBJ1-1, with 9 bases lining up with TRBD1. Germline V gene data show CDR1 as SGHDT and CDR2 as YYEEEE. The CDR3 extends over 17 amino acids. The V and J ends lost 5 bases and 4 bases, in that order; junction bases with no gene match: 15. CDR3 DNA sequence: TGTGCCAGCAGATTAGATAACCCGGGACAGGGCGGCACTGAAGCTTTCTTT. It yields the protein CASRLDNPGQGGTEAFF.

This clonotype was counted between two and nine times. CDR3 in amino acids: CASSRQGTGTEAFF. The CDR3 region has the DNA TGTGCCAGTAGTAGACAGGGTACGGGGACTGAAGCTTTCTTT. This sequence joins TRBV19 and TRBJ1-1; 7 positions match TRBD1. CDR3 length equals 14 residues. V dropped 4 bases and J dropped 5; count of bases not matched to a gene: 7. Germline loops: CDR1 LNHDA, CDR2 SQIVND (reference sequence).

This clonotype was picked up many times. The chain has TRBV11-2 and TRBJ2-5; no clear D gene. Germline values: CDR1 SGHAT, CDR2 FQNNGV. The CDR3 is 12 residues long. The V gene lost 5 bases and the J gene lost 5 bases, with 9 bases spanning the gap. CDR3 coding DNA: TGTGCCAGCAGCCCCATCAGGGAGACCCAGTACTTC. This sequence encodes CASSPIRETQYF. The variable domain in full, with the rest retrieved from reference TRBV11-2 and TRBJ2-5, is EAGVAQSPRYKIIEKRQSVAFWCNPISGHATLYWYQQILGQGPKLLIQFQNNGVVDDSQLPKDRFSAERLKGVDSTLKIQPAKLEDSAVYLCASSPIRETQYFGPGTRLLVL.

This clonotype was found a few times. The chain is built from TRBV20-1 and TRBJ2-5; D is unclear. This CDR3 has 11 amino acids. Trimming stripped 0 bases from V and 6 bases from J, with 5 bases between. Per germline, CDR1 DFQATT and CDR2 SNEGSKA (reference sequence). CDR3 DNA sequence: TGCAGTGCTAGAGATTTCCAGACCCAGTACTTC. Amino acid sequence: CSARDFQTQYF.

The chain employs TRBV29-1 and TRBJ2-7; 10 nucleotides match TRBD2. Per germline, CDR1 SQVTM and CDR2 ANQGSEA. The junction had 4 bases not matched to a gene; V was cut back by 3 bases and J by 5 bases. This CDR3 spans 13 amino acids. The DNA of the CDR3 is TGCAGCGTTGATAGCGGGAGGCTTCACGAGCAGTACTTC. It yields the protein CSVDSGRLHEQYF.

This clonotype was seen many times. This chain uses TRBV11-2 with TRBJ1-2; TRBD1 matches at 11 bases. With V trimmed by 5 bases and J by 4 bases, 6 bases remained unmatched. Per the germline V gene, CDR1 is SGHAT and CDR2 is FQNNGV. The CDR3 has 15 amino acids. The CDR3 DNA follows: TGTGCCAGCAGCCCCCGGACAGGGGGCGGCTATGGCTACACCTTC. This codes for CASSPRTGGGYGYTF.

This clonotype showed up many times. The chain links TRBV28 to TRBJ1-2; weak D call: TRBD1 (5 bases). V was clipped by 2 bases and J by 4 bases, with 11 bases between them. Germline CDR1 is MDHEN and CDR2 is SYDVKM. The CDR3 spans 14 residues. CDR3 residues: CASSLPRVAYGYTF. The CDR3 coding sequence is TGTGCCAGCAGTTTACCCAGGGTCGCCTATGGCTACACCTTC.

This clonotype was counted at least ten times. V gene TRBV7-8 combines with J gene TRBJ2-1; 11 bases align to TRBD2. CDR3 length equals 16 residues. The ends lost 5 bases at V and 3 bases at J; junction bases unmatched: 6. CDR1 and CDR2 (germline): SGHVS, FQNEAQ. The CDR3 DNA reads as TGTGCCAGCAGCGTAGGGACTAGCGGATACTACAATGAGCAGTTCTTC. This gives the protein CASSVGTSGYYNEQFF.

The CDR3 spells CASSIREGQPQHF. CDR3 DNA: TGTGCCAGTAGTATTCGGGAAGGGCAGCCCCAGCATTTT. The J gene is TRBJ1-5, the V gene TRBV19, with D hard to call. V was shortened by 3 bases and J by 7 bases, with 10 bases between the two germline ends. CDR3 size: 13 residues. Per the germline V gene, CDR1 is LNHDA and CDR2 is SQIVND (reference sequence).

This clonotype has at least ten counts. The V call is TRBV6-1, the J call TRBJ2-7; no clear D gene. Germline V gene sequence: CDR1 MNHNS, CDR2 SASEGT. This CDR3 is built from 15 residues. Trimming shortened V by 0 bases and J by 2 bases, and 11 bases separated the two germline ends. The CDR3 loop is CASSEAFAPAYEQYF. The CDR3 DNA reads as TGTGCCAGCAGTGAAGCGTTCGCCCCGGCCTACGAGCAGTACTTC.

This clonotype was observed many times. The CDR3 DNA reads as TGTGCCAGCAGTTACGGACAGGGACCCTACGAGCAGTACTTC. This sequence encodes CASSYGQGPYEQYF. The J gene is TRBJ2-7, the V gene TRBV6-1, with 8 nucleotides matching TRBD1. CDR3 length: 14 amino acids. The V segment lost 5 bases and the J segment 2 bases; nucleotides outside the gene matches: 5. The germline V gene has CDR1 MNHNS and CDR2 SASEGT.

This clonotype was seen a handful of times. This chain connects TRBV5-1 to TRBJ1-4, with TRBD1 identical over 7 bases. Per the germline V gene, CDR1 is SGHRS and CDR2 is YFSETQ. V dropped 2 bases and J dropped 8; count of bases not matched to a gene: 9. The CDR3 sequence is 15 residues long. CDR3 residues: CASSFGDSLLEKLFF. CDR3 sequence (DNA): TGCGCCAGCAGCTTCGGGGACAGCCTTTTAGAAAAACTGTTTTTT.

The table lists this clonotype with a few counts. In nucleotides, the CDR3 is TGTGCCAGTACCCAAGGACAGGGGGCCGGAGATGAGCAGTTCTTC. This translates into CASTQGQGAGDEQFF. The rearrangement links TRBV19 to TRBJ2-1; 11 bases map to TRBD1. Trimming removed 7 bases from V and 8 bases from J; junction bases left unmatched: 10. Looked up from germline, CDR1 is LNHDA and CDR2 is SQIVND (reference sequence). CDR3 length equals 15 residues. The full variable domain, its missing parts supplied by reference TRBV19 and TRBJ2-1, is DGGITQSPKYLFRKEGQNVTLSCEQNLNHDAMYWYRQDPGQGLRLIYYSQIVNDFQKGDIAEGYSVSREKKESFPLTVTSAQKNPTAFYLCASTQGQGAGDEQFFGPGTRLTVL.

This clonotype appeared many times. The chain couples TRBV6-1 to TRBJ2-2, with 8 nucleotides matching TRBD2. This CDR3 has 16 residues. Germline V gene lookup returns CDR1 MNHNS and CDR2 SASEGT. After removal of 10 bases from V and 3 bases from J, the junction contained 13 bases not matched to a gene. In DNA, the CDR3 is TGTGCCACCTCGCCGAAGCGGGGGCCGGACACCGGGGAGCTGTTTTTT. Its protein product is CATSPKRGPDTGELFF.

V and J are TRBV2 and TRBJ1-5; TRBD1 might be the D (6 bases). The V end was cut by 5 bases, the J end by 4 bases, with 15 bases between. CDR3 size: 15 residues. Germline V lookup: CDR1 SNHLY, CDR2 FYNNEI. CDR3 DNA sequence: TGTGCCAGCAGTCGCCGCGGCAGGGGTAATCAGCCCCAGCATTTT. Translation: CASSRRGRGNQPQHF.

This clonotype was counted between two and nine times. The CDR3 DNA is TGTGCCAGCAGCCTAAGGGACAGGGCACGTTCACCCCTCCACTTT. Protein sequence: CASSLRDRARSPLHF. The J gene is TRBJ1-6, the V gene TRBV7-8; 9 bases are a match to TRBD1. The ends lost 5 bases at V and 9 bases at J; junction bases unmatched: 8. The CDR3 is made up of 15 amino acids. Germline CDR1 SGHVS, CDR2 FQNEAQ.

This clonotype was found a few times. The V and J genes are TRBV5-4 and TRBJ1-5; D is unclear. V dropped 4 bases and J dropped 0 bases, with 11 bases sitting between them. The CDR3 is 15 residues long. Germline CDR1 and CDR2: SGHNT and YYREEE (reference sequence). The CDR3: CASSNGPYSNQPQHF. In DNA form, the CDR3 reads TGTGCCAGCAGCAACGGGCCTTATAGCAATCAGCCCCAGCATTTT.

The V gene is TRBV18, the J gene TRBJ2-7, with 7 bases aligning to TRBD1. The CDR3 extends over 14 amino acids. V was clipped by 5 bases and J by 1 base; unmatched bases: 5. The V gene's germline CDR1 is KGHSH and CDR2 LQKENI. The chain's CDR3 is CASSGTVVSYEQYF. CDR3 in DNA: TGTGCCAGCTCAGGGACAGTGGTATCCTACGAGCAGTACTTC.

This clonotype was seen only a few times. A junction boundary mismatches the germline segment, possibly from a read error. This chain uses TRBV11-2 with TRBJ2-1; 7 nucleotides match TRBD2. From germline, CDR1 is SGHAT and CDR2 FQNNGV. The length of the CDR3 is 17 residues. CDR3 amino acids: CASRLETLAAGYNEQFF. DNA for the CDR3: TGTGCCAGCAGGTTAGAGACCCTAGCGGCCGGGTACAATGAGCAGTTCTTC.

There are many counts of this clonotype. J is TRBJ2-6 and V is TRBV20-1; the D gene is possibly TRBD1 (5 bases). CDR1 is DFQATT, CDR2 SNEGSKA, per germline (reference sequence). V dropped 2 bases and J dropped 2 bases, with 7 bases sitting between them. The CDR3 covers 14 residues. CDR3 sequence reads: CSARQGTGANVLTF. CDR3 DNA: TGCAGTGCTAGACAGGGCACTGGGGCCAACGTCCTGACTTTC.